This record covers a single TCR beta chain. This CDR3 has 15 residues. V was clipped by 5 bases and J by 3 bases; unmatched bases: 8. The germline gives CDR1 MNHEY, CDR2 SMNVEV (reference sequence). Only in-frame clones appear in the TCRdb table, and some are missing; sequencing was by immunoSEQ multiplex PCR. This sample has tens of thousands of clones; around 85% occur once, and the top ten carry approximately 2.2%. This sample is drawn from a study of OX40 agonist ivuxolimab in advanced cancers. The V call is TRBV27, the J call TRBJ1-1; TRBD1 aligns across 8 bases. This receptor was taken from an adult with an advanced solid tumor such as melanoma, head and neck, liver or kidney cancer. The sequencing used CD4+ or CD8+ T cells sorted from blood, collected in a trial of the OX40 agonist ivuxolimab. The CDR3 sequence: CASSRRTGWDTEAFF. The CDR3 nucleotides are TGTGCCAGCAGTCGTCGGACAGGGTGGGACACTGAAGCTTTCTTT.